Listed here are 15 T cell receptor beta chains from one sample, sequenced in a study of OX40 agonist ivuxolimab in advanced cancers. The table came from immunoSEQ multiplex PCR; TCRdb's copy has only in-frame clones and leaves some out. Found here are roughly 80,000 clones, roughly 83% of them singletons; the top ten hold around 7%. This specimen consisted of CD4+ or CD8+ T cells sorted from blood, obtained in a trial of the OX40 agonist ivuxolimab. These receptors came from an adult with an advanced solid tumor such as melanoma, head and neck, liver or kidney cancer.

The genes are TRBV18 and TRBJ1-5; D gene uncertain. The CDR3 consists of 15 residues. Trimming shortened V by 3 bases and J by 3 bases, and 12 bases separated the two germline ends. The V gene's germline CDR1 is KGHSH and CDR2 LQKENI. CDR3 amino acids: CASSPSGRINQPQHF. The CDR3 nucleotides read TGTGCCAGCTCACCTTCCGGGCGGATCAATCAGCCCCAGCATTTT.

This chain links TRBV2 with TRBJ2-1; D possibly uses TRBD1 or TRBD2 (5 bases each). The germline CDR1 and CDR2 sequences are SNHLY and FYNNEI. Trimming removed 10 bases from V and 5 bases from J, with 21 bases in between. The CDR3 runs 15 residues. This CDR3 is CATSLTRGADNEQFF. The DNA for the CDR3 is TGTGCCACCTCCTTAACTAGGGGAGCCGACAATGAGCAGTTCTTC.

This rearrangement joins TRBV5-6 to TRBJ2-2, with 10 bases lining up with TRBD1. In germline, CDR1 is SGHDT, CDR2 YYEEEE. Trimming took 4 bases from V and 4 from J; bases not matched to a gene: 10. This CDR3 is built from 17 residues. The CDR3 spells CASSPDLRTGGTGELFF. In DNA form, the CDR3 reads TGTGCCAGCAGCCCGGATTTACGGACAGGGGGCACCGGGGAGCTGTTTTTT.

This clone was picked up a small number of times. V gene TRBV19 combines with J gene TRBJ2-7; D may be TRBD1 (6 bases). CDR1 is LNHDA, CDR2 SQIVND, per germline (reference sequence). This CDR3 is built from 12 residues. Trimming stripped 9 bases from V and 2 bases from J, with 11 bases between. The CDR3 sequence: CASRGTTYEQYF. CDR3 DNA: TGTGCCAGCAGGGGTACAACCTACGAGCAGTACTTC.

This rearrangement joins TRBV15 to TRBJ1-2; the D gene is possibly TRBD1 (6 bases). V lost 0 bases and J 8 bases, leaving 10 bases between the germline ends. The CDR3 extends over 13 amino acids. Germline V gene sequence: CDR1 LNHNV, CDR2 YYDKDF (reference sequence). For the CDR3, the DNA is TGTGCCACCAGCAGAGACAGGGGTCGAGGCTACACCTTC. It is translated as CATSRDRGRGYTF.

In its sample, this clone was seen once. The rearrangement uses TRBV7-9 and TRBJ2-7, with 11 nucleotides matching TRBD2. V shed 5 bases, J shed 2 bases, and the junction held 2 bases outside the gene matches. The CDR3 is made up of 14 amino acids. Germline V CDR1 and CDR2: SEHNR, FQNEAQ (reference sequence). CDR3 DNA sequence: TGTGCCAGCAGCCCGACTAGCGGGGCCTACGAGCAGTACTTC. Residues: CASSPTSGAYEQYF.

This clone was found once. V and J are TRBV29-1 and TRBJ1-2; TRBD1 is a possible D gene (5 bases). The V gene's germline CDR1 is SQVTM and CDR2 ANQGSEA. The CDR3 is 12 amino acids. V was clipped by 4 bases and J by 6 bases, with 12 bases between them. The CDR3 DNA reads as TGCAGCGTTGTGGTTACGGGGGATGGCTACACCTTC. Protein: CSVVVTGDGYTF.

The chain combines TRBV23-1 with TRBJ2-1; tentatively, D is TRBD1 (6 bases). TRBV23-1 is sorted into the ORF group, with uncertain function. The CDR3 covers 15 residues. V was clipped by 3 bases and J by 14 bases, with 23 bases between them. Here the CDR3 DNA reads TGCGCCAGCAGTCACCTCAGCCTCAGGGGCGGCTGTAAGTTCTTC. This gives the protein CASSHLSLRGGCKFF.

The chain uses TRBV6-1 and TRBJ2-1; TRBD2 aligns across 8 bases. The CDR3 is 14 amino acids. Per germline, CDR1 MNHNS and CDR2 SASEGT. V dropped 2 bases and J dropped 4; count of bases not matched to a gene: 1. In DNA form, the CDR3 reads TGTGCCAGCAGTGAAACGGGGGGGTACAATGAGCAGTTCTTC. Translating gives CASSETGGYNEQFF.

The rearrangement links TRBV19 to TRBJ1-2; the D is unclear. The length of the CDR3 is 12 residues. Looked up from germline, CDR1 is LNHDA and CDR2 is SQIVND (reference sequence). V dropped 6 bases and J dropped 7 bases, with 12 bases sitting between them. In DNA, the CDR3 is TGTGCCAGTAGGGACCGAGATACTGGCTACACCTTC. As protein: CASRDRDTGYTF.

CDR3: CASSQGQGDTEAFF. CDR3 nucleotide sequence: TGTGCCAGCTCACAAGGCCAGGGGGACACTGAAGCTTTCTTT. V gene TRBV18 combines with J gene TRBJ1-1, with 7 bases that match TRBD1. The germline V gene encodes CDR1 KGHSH and CDR2 LQKENI. This CDR3 has 14 residues. Trimming at V came to 4 bases and at J to 3 bases, leaving 5 bases not matched to a gene.

This chain joins TRBV18 and TRBJ1-1; D ambiguous. Germline V gene lookup returns CDR1 KGHSH and CDR2 LQKENI. V lost 1 base and J lost 2, with 8 bases in between. The CDR3 covers 14 residues. The CDR3 region is CASSPLSTNTEAFF. Written as DNA, the CDR3 is TGTGCCAGCTCACCACTTTCCACAAACACTGAAGCTTTCTTT.

The chain joins TRBV6-6 to TRBJ2-7; 9 bases align to TRBD2. CDR1 and CDR2 (germline): MNHNY, SVGAGI (reference sequence). The CDR3 is made up of 12 amino acids. The V gene end was trimmed by 6 bases and the J gene end by 3 bases; junction bases not matched to a gene: 0. CDR3 loop: CASRTSGYEQYF. Here the CDR3 DNA reads TGTGCCAGCAGGACTAGCGGCTACGAGCAGTACTTC.

The chain carries TRBV25-1 and TRBJ2-7, with D possibly being TRBD1 (6 bases). The V end was cut by 6 bases, the J end by 6 bases, with 18 bases between. The CDR3 loop spans 14 amino acids. Germline CDR1 MGHDK, CDR2 SYGVNS. CDR3: CASRAGTLGTEQYF. Here the CDR3 DNA reads TGTGCCAGCAGAGCCGGGACATTAGGGACCGAGCAGTACTTC.

The V call is TRBV11-2, the J call TRBJ2-7; D ambiguous. The V and J ends lost 1 base and 1 base respectively, with 8 bases between them. This CDR3 is 14 amino acids long. Germline loops: CDR1 SGHAT, CDR2 FQNNGV. The CDR3, as DNA: TGTGCCAGCAGCTTAGGCACATCTTCCTACGAGCAGTACTTC. Its translation is CASSLGTSSYEQYF.